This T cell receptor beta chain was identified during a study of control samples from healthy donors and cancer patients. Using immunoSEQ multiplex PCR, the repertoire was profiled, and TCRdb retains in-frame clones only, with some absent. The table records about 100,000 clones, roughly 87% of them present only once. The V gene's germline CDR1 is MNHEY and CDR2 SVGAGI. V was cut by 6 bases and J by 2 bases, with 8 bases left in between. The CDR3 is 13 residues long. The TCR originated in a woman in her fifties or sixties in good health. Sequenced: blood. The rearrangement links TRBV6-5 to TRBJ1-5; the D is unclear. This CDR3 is CASSNSGNQPQHF. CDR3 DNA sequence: TGTGCCAGCAGCAATTCCGGCAATCAGCCCCAGCATTTT.